Described below is a single T cell receptor (beta chain) sequence and its context. Antigen: not known. The data were taken from a study of shared clonotypes between healthy human individuals. For the study at large: Each donor's CD4 naive and CD4 memory cells filled three plates apiece, CD8 naive two, and CD8 memory one. Study-level findings and limits: Clonotype sharing among donors was expected to depend on sequencing depth. Relative to their counterparts shared across all four donors, non-shared clonotypes exhibited diminished generation probabilities.

Trimming took 4 bases from V and 1 from J; bases not matched to a gene: 9. The germline V gene has CDR1 SGDLS and CDR2 YYNGEE. The CDR3 sequence is 16 residues long. Clones were read by immunoSEQ multiplex PCR, and TCRdb kept only the in-frame ones, dropping some. Of about 1.1 million clones detected, roughly 74% appear once; the ten largest clones hold about 0.52%. The chain carries TRBV9 and TRBJ2-7; 9 positions agree with TRBD2. Sequenced sample: memory CD4+ T cells from PBMCs. Subset in this sample: CD45RA-negative fraction. The clonotype originates from a man between 18 and 29 years old in good health. Some clones in this sample may be carry-over from other donors' samples. In nucleotides, the CDR3 is TGTGCCAGCAGCCCTCGGGGACTAGCATTTTCCTACGAGCAGTACTTC. It translates to CASSPRGLAFSYEQYF. Full variable domain (rest looked up from reference TRBV9 and TRBJ2-7): DSGVTQTPKHLITATGQRVTLRCSPRSGDLSVYWYQQSLDQGLQFLIQYYNGEERAKGNILERFSAQQFPDLHSELNLSSLELGDSALYFCASSPRGLAFSYEQYFGPGTRLTVT.